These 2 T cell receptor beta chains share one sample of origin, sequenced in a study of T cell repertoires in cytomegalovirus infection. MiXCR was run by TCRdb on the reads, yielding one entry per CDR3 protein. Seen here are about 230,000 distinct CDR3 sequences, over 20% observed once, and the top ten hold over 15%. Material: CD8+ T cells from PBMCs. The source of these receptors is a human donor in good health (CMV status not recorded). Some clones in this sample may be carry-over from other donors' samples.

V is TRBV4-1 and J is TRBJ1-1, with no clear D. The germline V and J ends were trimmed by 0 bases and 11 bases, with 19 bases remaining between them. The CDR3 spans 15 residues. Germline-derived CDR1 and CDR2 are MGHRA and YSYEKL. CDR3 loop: CASSQDRAHKLGAFF. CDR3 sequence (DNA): TGCGCCAGCAGCCAAGATCGGGCTCACAAACTGGGGGCTTTCTTT.

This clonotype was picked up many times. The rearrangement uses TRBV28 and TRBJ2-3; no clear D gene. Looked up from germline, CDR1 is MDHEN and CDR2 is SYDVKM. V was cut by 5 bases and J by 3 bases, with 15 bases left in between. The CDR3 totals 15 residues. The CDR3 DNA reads TGTGCCAGCAGTCGTTTTGGGCTGAGAACAGATACGCAGTATTTT. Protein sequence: CASSRFGLRTDTQYF.